These 27 T cell receptor beta chains were sequenced from one sample in a study of blood T cell repertoires in COVID-19. The assay was immunoSEQ multiplex PCR, and TCRdb's table has in-frame clones only and misses some. The sample lists around 290,000 clones, about 89% occurring once. What was sequenced was PBMCs or T cells enriched from blood (not recorded which). These receptors all stem from a young woman who had recovered from COVID-19.

The V gene is TRBV5-4, the J gene TRBJ1-1, with 9 bases fitting TRBD1. CDR1 and CDR2 (germline): SGHNT, YYREEE (reference sequence). With V trimmed by 4 bases and J by 4 bases, 11 bases remained unmatched. This CDR3 has 16 amino acids. The CDR3 loop is CASSRPGQGHFTEAFF. CDR3 in DNA: TGTGCCAGCAGCAGGCCTGGACAGGGGCATTTCACTGAAGCTTTCTTT.

The chain links TRBV7-2 to TRBJ1-5; D might be TRBD1 (5 bases). With 5 bases removed from V and 5 bases from J, the gap between germline ends came to 13 bases. This CDR3 has 14 residues. Germline V gene sequence: CDR1 SGHTA, CDR2 FQGNSA. DNA for the CDR3: TGTGCCAGCAGCCCCGTAGGGGCAGATCAGCCCCAGCATTTT. Its protein product is CASSPVGADQPQHF. The full variable domain, rest sourced from reference TRBV7-2 and TRBJ1-5, is GAGVSQSPSNKVTEKGKDVELRCDPISGHTALYWYRQSLGQGLEFLIYFQGNSAPDKSGLPSDRFSAERTGGSVSTLTIQRTQQEDSAVYLCASSPVGADQPQHFGDGTRLSIL.

This chain joins TRBV2 and TRBJ1-6; D is unclear. Between the trimmed V and J ends, which lost 0 bases and 7 bases, there was a span of 10 bases. Germline loops: CDR1 SNHLY, CDR2 FYNNEI. This CDR3 region has 15 residues. The CDR3 loop reads CASSEARGSNSPLHF. CDR3 DNA sequence: TGTGCCAGCAGTGAAGCACGGGGTTCGAATTCACCCCTCCACTTT.

The chain employs TRBV7-2 and TRBJ1-4; D gene ambiguous. V was pared by 7 bases and J by 3 bases, with 6 bases between. Germline V gene sequence: CDR1 SGHTA, CDR2 FQGNSA. This CDR3 region has 12 residues. This chain's CDR3 is CASTSSNEKLFF. The CDR3 DNA reads TGTGCCAGCACCTCCTCTAATGAAAAACTGTTTTTT.

The J gene is TRBJ1-2, the V gene TRBV28, with TRBD1 matching 8 bases. The trim removed 4 bases at V and 4 bases at J, leaving 2 bases unmatched. Germline loops: CDR1 MDHEN, CDR2 SYDVKM. There are 13 residues in the CDR3. In DNA form, the CDR3 reads TGTGCCAGCAGTTCCCAGGGGGCCTATGGCTACACCTTC. Amino acid sequence: CASSSQGAYGYTF.

In regard to this clone: Compared with germline, one end of the junction differs, possibly owing to a read error. The chain has TRBV7-8 and TRBJ1-6; tentative D call: TRBD1 (5 bases). Germline V gives CDR1 SGHVS, CDR2 FQNEAQ. The length of the CDR3 is 15 residues. Here the CDR3 DNA reads TGTGCCAGCAGCTTAGAGAGCGGGACGCTGAAGAGGGCCCGCTTT. Its protein product is CASSLESGTLKRARF.

The chain combines TRBV28 with TRBJ2-6, with 8 bases lining up with TRBD1. The trim removed 0 bases at V and 0 bases at J, leaving 7 bases unmatched. CDR3 length: 19 amino acids. Germline V CDR1 and CDR2: MDHEN, SYDVKM. As DNA, the CDR3 is TGTGCCAGCAGTTTATGGCTCAGACAGGGGCTCTCTGGGGCCAACGTCCTGACTTTC. This encodes CASSLWLRQGLSGANVLTF.

The chain joins TRBV30 to TRBJ1-2; 9 positions agree with TRBD1. Germline CDR1 reads GTSNPN; CDR2 reads SVGIG (reference sequence). The trim removed 0 bases at V and 6 bases at J, leaving 8 bases unmatched. This CDR3 region has 15 residues. In DNA form, the CDR3 reads TGTGCCTGGAGTGTACTGGTTGGGACAGGGAATGGCTACACCTTC. It translates to CAWSVLVGTGNGYTF.

The gene calls are TRBV7-9 and TRBJ1-1; 8 positions agree with TRBD1. This CDR3 region has 14 residues. The V segment lost 4 bases and the J segment 2 bases; nucleotides outside the gene matches: 3. Germline values: CDR1 SEHNR, CDR2 FQNEAQ (reference sequence). CDR3 amino acids: CASSSQGANTEAFF. The CDR3 DNA reads TGTGCCAGCAGCTCCCAGGGGGCAAACACTGAAGCTTTCTTT. Combining the CDR3 with reference TRBV7-9 and TRBJ1-1 gives the whole variable domain DTGVSQNPRHKITKRGQNVTFRCDPISEHNRLYWYRQTLGQGPEFLTYFQNEAQLEKSRLLSDRFSAERPKGSFSTLEIQRTEQGDSAMYLCASSSQGANTEAFFGQGTRLTVV.

The genes are TRBV27 and TRBJ2-7; D call uncertain. The CDR3 extends over 12 amino acids. Trimming pared 5 bases from V and 7 bases from J, leaving 12 bases between. Germline CDR1 MNHEY, CDR2 SMNVEV (reference sequence). The CDR3 here is CASSRSLGEQYF. The CDR3 coding sequence is TGTGCCAGCAGTCGATCGCTAGGAGAGCAGTACTTC.

The CDR3 is CASSSGQPNEKLFF. Written as DNA, the CDR3 is TGCGCCAGCAGTTCAGGACAGCCTAATGAAAAACTGTTTTTT. The chain couples TRBV5-1 to TRBJ1-4, with D maybe TRBD1 (6 bases). In germline, CDR1 is SGHRS, CDR2 YFSETQ. The CDR3 spans 14 residues. The V gene lost 5 bases and the J gene lost 3 bases, with 11 bases spanning the gap.

The chain links TRBV7-9 to TRBJ2-6; D ambiguous. This CDR3 has 14 amino acids. The V gene lost 2 bases and the J gene lost 1 base, with 3 bases spanning the gap. Germline CDR1 is SEHNR and CDR2 is FQNEAQ (reference sequence). The CDR3 nucleotides are TGTGCCAGCAGCTTATCATCTGGGGCCAACGTCCTGACTTTC. It codes for CASSLSSGANVLTF.

The gene calls are TRBV29-1 and TRBJ2-5; D unresolved. CDR3 length: 12 residues. Germline lookup yields CDR1 SQVTM and CDR2 ANQGSEA. The V end was cut by 4 bases, the J end by 1 base, with 7 bases between. The CDR3 DNA reads as TGCAGCGTTGTGGGCAGCCAAGAGACCCAGTACTTC. This encodes CSVVGSQETQYF.

The chain employs TRBV7-9 and TRBJ2-7; D not certain. The V end lost 1 base, the J end lost 2 bases, and 15 bases lay between the germline ends. Per the germline V gene, CDR1 is SEHNR and CDR2 is FQNEAQ (reference sequence). The CDR3 loop spans 16 amino acids. The CDR3 DNA follows: TGTGCCAGCAGCTTAGTAGAGCGCCCTCCTCCCTACGAGCAGTACTTC. Its protein product is CASSLVERPPPYEQYF.

The chain uses TRBV2 and TRBJ2-3, with 9 bases identical to TRBD1. The CDR3 is 18 amino acids. CDR1 is SNHLY, CDR2 FYNNEI, per germline. V shed 6 bases, J shed 0 bases, and the junction held 13 bases outside the gene matches. CDR3 region: CASSEDRGPEASTDTQYF. The CDR3 coding sequence is TGTGCCAGCAGCGAGGACAGGGGACCCGAGGCTAGCACAGATACGCAGTATTTT.

V usage is TRBV5-1 and J usage is TRBJ1-2, with D possibly being TRBD1 (6 bases). The germline V gene has CDR1 SGHRS and CDR2 YFSETQ. V was shortened by 5 bases and J by 8 bases, with 25 bases between the two germline ends. This CDR3 has 16 amino acids. The CDR3 protein is CASSPYPARGRGGYTF. CDR3 bases: TGCGCCAGCAGTCCCTACCCCGCCAGGGGCCGCGGAGGCTACACCTTC.

V gene TRBV5-6 combines with J gene TRBJ1-2; no clear D. The germline CDR1 and CDR2 sequences are SGHDT and YYEEEE. V lost 0 bases and J 2 bases, leaving 8 bases between the germline ends. The CDR3 totals 14 residues. DNA for the CDR3: TGTGCCAGCAGCTTGGACAGTATAAACTATGGCTACACCTTC. Amino acids: CASSLDSINYGYTF.

This chain links TRBV4-1 with TRBJ1-5; the match to TRBD1 covers 7 bases. Losses at the gene ends were 1 base for V and 2 bases for J; bases not matched to a gene: 5. Germline assignment: CDR1 MGHRA and CDR2 YSYEKL. CDR3 length equals 16 residues. CDR3 DNA: TGCGCCAGCAGCCAAGGGGGACAGACCCGCAATCAGCCCCAGCATTTT. Translating it yields CASSQGGQTRNQPQHF.

The chain couples TRBV10-3 to TRBJ2-1, with 15 nucleotides matching TRBD2. Germline V gene lookup returns CDR1 ENHRY and CDR2 SYGVKD. J gave up 5 bases and V 10 bases, and 12 bases lay outside the gene matches. The CDR3 is made up of 17 amino acids. The DNA of the CDR3 is TGTGCCACCGAGGCGGGACTAGCGGGAGGCGTCCACAATGAGCAGTTCTTC. This encodes CATEAGLAGGVHNEQFF.

The genes are TRBV5-1 and TRBJ1-2; D unclear. V lost 1 base, J lost 2 bases, and 12 bases lay in between. This CDR3 is built from 15 residues. Germline V gene lookup returns CDR1 SGHRS and CDR2 YFSETQ. The CDR3 is CASSLTSTENYGYTF. The CDR3 DNA reads TGCGCCAGCAGCTTGACATCCACAGAGAACTATGGCTACACCTTC.

This rearrangement joins TRBV19 to TRBJ1-6, with 8 bases matching TRBD1. Germline trimming cut 4 bases from V and 6 bases from J; bases unmatched to any gene: 14. The CDR3 totals 18 residues. CDR1 is LNHDA, CDR2 SQIVND, per germline (reference sequence). For the CDR3, the DNA is TGTGCCAGTAGTACGTACCCAGATGACAGGGGTCTTAATTCACCCCTCCACTTT. Amino acids: CASSTYPDDRGLNSPLHF.

The rearrangement joins TRBV15 to TRBJ1-5; the D gene is possibly TRBD1 (5 bases). The V and J ends lost 4 bases and 0 bases respectively, with 7 bases between them. Germline V CDR1 and CDR2: LNHNV, YYDKDF (reference sequence). This CDR3 contains 14 residues. CDR3 sequence (DNA): TGTGCCACCAGCACAGGGAATAGCAATCAGCCCCAGCATTTT. This sequence encodes CATSTGNSNQPQHF.

The chain uses TRBV11-2 and TRBJ1-1; perhaps TRBD1 as D (5 bases). CDR1 SGHAT and CDR2 FQNNGV come from the germline V gene. V was shortened by 1 base and J by 3 bases, with 9 bases between the two germline ends. This CDR3 comprises 14 residues. The CDR3: CASSLVQGYTEAFF. The CDR3 DNA reads as TGTGCCAGCAGCTTAGTTCAGGGTTACACTGAAGCTTTCTTT.

The CDR3 sequence: CASRGDRPRTSAVEQYF. The CDR3 bases are TGCGCCAGCAGGGGTGACAGACCTCGGACTAGCGCGGTTGAGCAGTACTTC. The chain links TRBV5-1 to TRBJ2-7; TRBD2 aligns across 9 bases. V was pared by 5 bases and J by 7 bases, with 19 bases of the junction left unmatched. CDR3 length equals 17 residues. Germline CDR1 reads SGHRS; CDR2 reads YFSETQ.

The V and J genes are TRBV5-3 and TRBJ1-1, with TRBD1 matching 10 bases. Being an ORF, TRBV5-3 has a function that is uncertain. The V segment lost 5 bases and the J segment 3 bases; nucleotides outside the gene matches: 10. The CDR3 length is 16 residues. The CDR3: CARRAADRGHDTEAFF. Written as DNA, the CDR3 is TGTGCCAGAAGGGCGGCAGACAGGGGGCACGACACTGAAGCTTTCTTT.

The sample holds many counts of this clone. V is TRBV24-1 and J is TRBJ1-1; TRBD1 agrees at 10 bases. The V gene end was trimmed by 7 bases and the J gene end by 5 bases; junction bases not matched to a gene: 9. The germline CDR1 and CDR2 sequences are KGHDR and SFDVKD. There are 15 residues in the CDR3. The CDR3 DNA reads TGTGCCACCAGCTATTGGACAGGGGGTCCAACTGAAGCTTTCTTT. Translation gives CATSYWTGGPTEAFF.

This sequence joins TRBV29-1 and TRBJ1-1, with D uncertain. The CDR3 spans 11 residues. Trimming removed 4 bases at V and 7 bases at J, with 10 bases between. Germline V gene lookup returns CDR1 SQVTM and CDR2 ANQGSEA. CDR3 sequence (DNA): TGCAGCGTTGGCGACACGCATGAAGCTTTCTTT. Residues: CSVGDTHEAFF. The whole variable domain, filled in from reference TRBV29-1 and TRBJ1-1, reads SAVISQKPSRDICQRGTSLTIQCQVDSQVTMMFWYRQQPGQSLTLIATANQGSEATYESGFVIDKFPISRPNLTFSTLTVSNMSPEDSSIYLCSVGDTHEAFFGQGTRLTVV.